Listed below are T cell receptor beta chains from one sample, sequenced in a study of shared clonotypes between healthy human individuals. Method: immunoSEQ multiplex PCR; TCRdb's copy keeps in-frame clones and lacks some. The sample lists more than 900,000 clones, approximately 78% occurring once. The sequencing input was memory CD4+ T cells from PBMCs. These receptors were collected from a man aged 18 to 30 in good health. Some clones in this sample may be carry-over from other donors' samples. The CDR3 runs from the conserved cysteine through the conserved F or W. The D gene is left open where the match is weak. Expanded clones are given a class, and other clones once, few, many or no size at all.

-	TRBV6-5	-	TRBJ1-2	15	TGTGCCAGCAGCCCGACCGGGACGGGGAACTATGGCTACACCTTC	CASSPTGTGNYGYTF
-	TRBV29-1	-	TRBJ1-4	12	TGCAGCGTACGGAGGGGTGGTGAAAAACTGTTTTTT	CSVRRGGEKLFF
-	TRBV7-8	TRBD1	TRBJ2-7	13	TGTGCCAGCAGCTTAGACAGGGGCGGGGAGCAGTACTTC	CASSLDRGGEQYF
-	TRBV6-9	-	TRBJ2-7	15	TGTGCCAGCAGTGCTTACCGGGACGGGGCCTACGAGCAGTACTTC	CASSAYRDGAYEQYF
-	TRBV4-3	TRBD1	TRBJ2-7	15	TGCGCCAGCAGCCAAGATTGGGACAGGGCGTACGAGCAGTACTTC	CASSQDWDRAYEQYF
-	TRBV4-3	TRBD1	TRBJ2-1	16	TGCGCCAGCAGCCGACAAATTTCGACAGGGCGCGATGAGCAGTTCTTC	CASSRQISTGRDEQFF
-	TRBV2	TRBD2	TRBJ2-4	15	TGTGCCAGCAGCTTGAGGACTAGCGGGGGAAACATTCAGTACTTC	CASSLRTSGGNIQYF
-	TRBV7-9	TRBD2	TRBJ2-7	16	TGTGCCAGCAGCTCGTTTCTTGGCGGGAGGGTCCACGAGCAGTACTTC	CASSSFLGGRVHEQYF
-	TRBV6-1	-	TRBJ1-5	14	TGTGCCAGCCAGGACAGAAATAGCAATCAGCCCCAGCATTTT	CASQDRNSNQPQHF
-	TRBV7-8	-	TRBJ2-5	12	TGTGCCAGCAGCTCAAGGCCAGAGACCCAGTACTTC	CASSSRPETQYF
-	TRBV10-1	TRBD1	TRBJ2-7	11	TGCGCCAGCAGGGGACAGGACGAGCAGTACTTC	CASRGQDEQYF
-	TRBV7-6	-	TRBJ2-7	13	TGTGCCAGCAGCTTAGGTAGCGCCTACGAGCAGTACTTC	CASSLGSAYEQYF
-	TRBV28	-	TRBJ2-7	16	TGTGCCAGCAGGTTGCGATTTGGCACTAACGCCTACGAGCAGTACTTC	CASRLRFGTNAYEQYF
-	TRBV19	TRBD1	TRBJ2-3	14	TGTGCCAGAACCGGGACAGGTGGCACAGATACGCAGTATTTT	CARTGTGGTDTQYF
-	TRBV7-2	-	TRBJ1-1	14	TGTGCCAGCAGCTGGATGGGTATGAACACTGAAGCTTTCTTT	CASSWMGMNTEAFF
-	TRBV5-6	-	TRBJ2-7	14	TGTGCCAGCAGCTTGGGACTAGTTACCTACGAGCAGTACTTC	CASSLGLVTYEQYF
-	TRBV5-1	TRBD1	TRBJ2-5	15	TGCGCCAGCAGCACCGTTGACAGGGCCCCGGGGACCCAGTACTTC	CASSTVDRAPGTQYF
-	TRBV9	-	TRBJ2-1	13	TGTGCCAGCAGCCCCAGGGTTTTAAATGAGCAGTTCTTC	CASSPRVLNEQFF
-	TRBV11-2	TRBD1	TRBJ1-1	14	TGTGCCAGCAGCCCCCGGTTCAGGGGGACTGAAGCTTTCTTT	CASSPRFRGTEAFF
few	TRBV13	-	TRBJ1-2	15	TGTGCCAGCAGCCTTATCGCGGACAGAACTTATGGCTACACCTTC	CASSLIADRTYGYTF
-	TRBV18	-	TRBJ1-5	17	TGTGCCAGCTCACCATGGCAGCACCCAAGGTTCAATCAGCCCCAGCATTTT	CASSPWQHPRFNQPQHF
-	TRBV11-2	-	TRBJ2-2	13	TGTGCCAGCAGCTCGCAACCCACCGGGGAGCTGTTTTTT	CASSSQPTGELFF
few	TRBV28	TRBD2	TRBJ2-1	13	TGTGCCAGCAGTTTGACTAGCGCCCCTTCGCAGTTCTTC	CASSLTSAPSQFF
-	TRBV30	TRBD2	TRBJ2-3	12	TGTGCCTACGGACTAGCGGGAGGGTGGCAGTATTTT	CAYGLAGGWQYF
-	TRBV6-1	-	TRBJ2-3	13	TGTGCAAACCGGGACACTCGGACAGATACGCAGTATTTT	CANRDTRTDTQYF
-	TRBV4-1	TRBD2	TRBJ2-1	15	TGCGCCAGCAGAGAAGCACCACTAGCGGGATATGAGCAGTTCTTC	CASREAPLAGYEQFF
-	TRBV18	-	TRBJ2-6	16	TGTGCCAGCTCACCACCCAGCATTTCTGGGGCCAACGTCCTGACTTTC	CASSPPSISGANVLTF
-	TRBV9	-	TRBJ1-1	16	TGTGCCAGCAGCGTGGGTTCCGGTGGACTGAACACTGAAGCTTTCTTT	CASSVGSGGLNTEAFF
-	TRBV6-1	-	TRBJ2-2	13	TGTGCCAGCAGTGTACGGAGAGCCGGGGAGCTGTTTTTT	CASSVRRAGELFF
-	TRBV10-1	TRBD1	TRBJ1-2	16	TGCGCCAGCAGTGTCCAGGGGGACCCAGGGAGCTATGGCTACACCTTC	CASSVQGDPGSYGYTF
-	TRBV7-9	-	TRBJ2-2	16	TGTGCCAGCAGCTTAACCCAGGGGGAGGGCACCGGGGAGCTGTTTTTT	CASSLTQGEGTGELFF
few	TRBV11-2	TRBD2	TRBJ2-3	16	TGTGCCAGCAGCTTTACTAGCGGGATTGGTGTAGATACGCAGTATTTT	CASSFTSGIGVDTQYF
-	TRBV18	-	TRBJ2-7	12	TGTGCCAGCTCCCAGACCAGGACAGAGCAGTACTTC	CASSQTRTEQYF
many	TRBV25-1	-	TRBJ2-7	12	TGTGCCAGCAGTGAATATAGGGGAGGGCAGTACTTC	CASSEYRGGQYF
once	TRBV10-3	-	TRBJ2-7	12	TGTGCCATCAGTGAAGGCCTGGGCTGGCAGTACTTC	CAISEGLGWQYF
-	TRBV5-1	-	TRBJ2-7	16	TGCGCCAGCAGCTATGCCCCGGGACACGGAGCCTACGAGCAGTACTTC	CASSYAPGHGAYEQYF
-	TRBV29-1	-	TRBJ2-1	12	TGCGGAGGGACAGAATCCTACAATGAGCAGTTCTTC	CGGTESYNEQFF
once	TRBV4-2	-	TRBJ1-5	15	TGTGCCAGCAGCCAAGATTCGGGGGGGAATCAGCCCCAGCATTTT	CASSQDSGGNQPQHF
few	TRBV11-2	-	TRBJ2-5	14	TGTGCCAGCAGCTTAGGAGCTAGCCAAGAGACCCAGTACTTC	CASSLGASQETQYF
-	TRBV7-9	TRBD1	TRBJ1-1	14	TGTGCCAGCAGCCCACAGGGGGGGAGCACTGAAGCTTTCTTT	CASSPQGGSTEAFF
-	TRBV7-2	TRBD1	TRBJ1-2	13	TGTGCCAGCAGCTTACGCCAGGGGGTTCTCTACACCTTC	CASSLRQGVLYTF
-	TRBV9	-	TRBJ1-3	15	TGTGCCAGCAGCGGGAGCGGTGTAAATGGAAACACCATATATTTT	CASSGSGVNGNTIYF
-	TRBV28	TRBD1	TRBJ2-4	14	TGTGCCAGCAGTTCGGGACAGCTAAAAAACATTCAGTACTTC	CASSSGQLKNIQYF
-	TRBV28	TRBD1	TRBJ1-1	13	TGTGCCAGCAGTTCAACAGGGGACACTGAAGCTTTCTTT	CASSSTGDTEAFF
-	TRBV4-2	TRBD2	TRBJ2-1	15	TGTGCCAGCAGCCAGAGCGGGAGAGGGGGGCATGAGCAGTTCTTC	CASSQSGRGGHEQFF
-	TRBV10-1	TRBD1	TRBJ2-3	14	TGCGCCAGCAGCACAGGGGGCGCGACAGATACGCAGTATTTT	CASSTGGATDTQYF
once	TRBV7-2	TRBD1	TRBJ1-2	16	TGTGCCAGCAGAGGGGGCACCTCGCCGGGCCGCTATGGCTACACCTTC	CASRGGTSPGRYGYTF
-	TRBV19	-	TRBJ1-5	14	TGTGCCAGTAGAACGGGGGGCGCGCATCAGCCCCAGCATTTT	CASRTGGAHQPQHF
-	TRBV5-6	TRBD2	TRBJ2-3	19	TGTGCCAGCAGAAGACTCCTAGCGGGAGCCACCGGCCCAGGAGATACGCAGTATTTT	CASRRLLAGATGPGDTQYF
few	TRBV4-1	-	TRBJ1-1	18	TGCGCCAGCAGCCAAGATTTGGGACCTGGGCCCTCGAACACTGAAGCTTTCTTT	CASSQDLGPGPSNTEAFF
-	TRBV7-2	TRBD2	TRBJ2-7	14	TGTGCCAGCAGCTACGGGGGGAACTCCTACGAGCAGTACTTC	CASSYGGNSYEQYF
once	TRBV11-2	-	TRBJ1-2	12	TGTGCCAGCAGCTTCCAGGGATATGGCTACACCTTC	CASSFQGYGYTF
-	TRBV7-2	-	TRBJ2-2	14	TGTGCCAGCAGCCCAACTCTGAACACCGGGGAGCTGTTTTTT	CASSPTLNTGELFF
-	TRBV5-4	TRBD2	TRBJ2-3	16	TGTGCCAGCAGCTCGGGACTAGCGGCCAGCACAGATACGCAGTATTTT	CASSSGLAASTDTQYF
-	TRBV2	-	TRBJ2-7	13	TGTGCCAGCAGGGTACCAACAGGGAACGAGCAGTACTTC	CASRVPTGNEQYF